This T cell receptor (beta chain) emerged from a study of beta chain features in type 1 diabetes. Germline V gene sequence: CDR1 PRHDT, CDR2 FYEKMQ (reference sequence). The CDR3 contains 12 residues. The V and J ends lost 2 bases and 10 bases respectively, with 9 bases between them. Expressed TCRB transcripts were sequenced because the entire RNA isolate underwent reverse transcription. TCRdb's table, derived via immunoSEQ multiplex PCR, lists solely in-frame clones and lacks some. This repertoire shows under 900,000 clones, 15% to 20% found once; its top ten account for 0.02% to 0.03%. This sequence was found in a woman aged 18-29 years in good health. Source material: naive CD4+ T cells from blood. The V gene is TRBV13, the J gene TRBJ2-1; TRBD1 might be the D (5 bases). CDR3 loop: CASSLYRTEQFF. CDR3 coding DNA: TGTGCCAGCAGCTTATACAGGACCGAGCAGTTCTTC. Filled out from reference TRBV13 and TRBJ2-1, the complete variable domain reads AAGVIQSPRHLIKEKRETATLKCYPIPRHDTVYWYQQGPGQDPQFLISFYEKMQSDKGSIPDRFSAQQFSDYHSELNMSSLELGDSALYFCASSLYRTEQFFGPGTRLTVL.